This entry lists 21 T cell receptor beta chains sequenced from one sample in a study of naive CD8 T cells in extremely preterm neonates (dated by TCRdb to 2016 to 2017). Library generation was performed with the immunoSEQ multiplex PCR assay. In its TCRdb copy, this immuneACCESS table keeps in-frame sequences only and misses some clones. Where compared with another copy, unresolved V genes explain less than half of these, and the others have no known cause. This sample gives fewer than 9,000 clones in total; 95% to 98% of them show up just once. About 2.8% of the sample is held by the ten biggest clonotypes. What was sequenced was naive CD8+ T cells from blood. The receptors were gathered from a human donor in good health.

The count of this clone is one. The chain employs TRBV27 and TRBJ2-3; D gene unclear. The V end lost 10 bases, the J end lost 0 bases, and 14 bases lay between the germline ends. This CDR3 is built from 14 residues. Germline values: CDR1 MNHEY, CDR2 SMNVEV (reference sequence). The CDR3 DNA sequence: TGTGCCACCCAGCGTATTGATAGCACAGATACGCAGTATTTT. As protein: CATQRIDSTDTQYF.

The genes are TRBV13 and TRBJ2-7, with 8 positions matching TRBD2. The CDR3 is 15 amino acids. Germline loops: CDR1 PRHDT, CDR2 FYEKMQ (reference sequence). With V trimmed by 1 base and J by 0 bases, 2 bases remained unmatched. CDR3 sequence: CASSLAGGPSYEQYV. The CDR3 bases are TGTGCCAGCAGCTTAGCGGGAGGGCCCTCCTACGAGCAGTACGTC.

This clone has a single count. V usage is TRBV6-5 and J usage is TRBJ2-7; 7 bases match TRBD1. The germline gives CDR1 MNHEY, CDR2 SVGAGI. The trim removed 6 bases at V and 3 bases at J, leaving 11 bases unmatched. The CDR3 loop spans 15 amino acids. The CDR3 loop reads CASSTGDLGVYEQYF. Written as DNA, the CDR3 is TGTGCCAGCAGCACAGGGGACCTAGGGGTCTACGAGCAGTACTTC.

V and J are TRBV7-9 and TRBJ2-5, with D possibly TRBD2 on 6 matching bases. Between the trimmed V and J ends, which lost 5 bases and 10 bases, there was a span of 11 bases. The CDR3 runs 11 residues. Germline values: CDR1 SEHNR, CDR2 FQNEAQ (reference sequence). The chain's CDR3 is CASSVGGIQYF. CDR3 coding DNA: TGTGCCAGCAGCGTGGGAGGAATCCAGTACTTC.

The chain recombines TRBV27 with TRBJ2-1, with a possible D match to TRBD2 (5 bases). Germline assignment: CDR1 MNHEY and CDR2 SMNVEV (reference sequence). CDR3 length: 17 residues. The V gene lost 5 bases and the J gene lost 4 bases, with 21 bases spanning the gap. CDR3 region: CASSDPLNGGIYNEQFF. The CDR3 DNA reads as TGTGCCAGCAGTGATCCGCTCAACGGAGGAATTTACAATGAGCAGTTCTTC.

This clone occurred once. The CDR3 DNA reads as TGTGCCAGCAGCCTAGGCGGCTCCCGGTCCGGGGAGCTGTTTTTT. It codes for CASSLGGSRSGELFF. The rearrangement uses TRBV7-9 and TRBJ2-2; D call uncertain. The V end was cut by 5 bases, the J end by 6 bases, with 16 bases between. Germline V lookup: CDR1 SEHNR, CDR2 FQNEAQ (reference sequence). This CDR3 spans 15 amino acids. Supplemented by reference TRBV7-9 and TRBJ2-2, the full variable domain reads DTGVSQNPRHKITKRGQNVTFRCDPISEHNRLYWYRQTLGQGPEFLTYFQNEAQLEKSRLLSDRFSAERPKGSFSTLEIQRTEQGDSAMYLCASSLGGSRSGELFFGEGSRLTVL.

CDR3 region: CASSISLGSSYNEQFF. The CDR3 bases are TGTGCCAGTAGTATCTCCCTCGGTAGCTCCTACAATGAGCAGTTCTTC. V and J are TRBV19 and TRBJ2-1, with D uncertain. The V and J ends lost 3 bases and 0 bases respectively, with 12 bases between them. In germline, CDR1 is LNHDA, CDR2 SQIVND (reference sequence). The CDR3 length is 16 residues.

V is TRBV4-3 and J is TRBJ2-3, with TRBD2 as a possible D gene (6 bases). V was cut by 0 bases and J by 2 bases, with 12 bases left in between. CDR1 and CDR2 (germline): LGHNA, YSLEER. The CDR3 is made up of 16 amino acids. CDR3 in amino acids: CASSQDGWEVTDTQYF. The CDR3 nucleotides are TGCGCCAGCAGCCAAGATGGGTGGGAGGTCACAGATACGCAGTATTTT.

The V gene is TRBV11-2, the J gene TRBJ2-7; 10 bases line up with TRBD1. The CDR3 has 15 amino acids. The germline V gene encodes CDR1 SGHAT and CDR2 FQNNGV. V was clipped by 4 bases and J by 1 base; unmatched bases: 4. The CDR3 DNA reads as TGTGCCAGCAGCTCCCCGGGACAGGGGTCCTACGAGCAGTACTTC. Protein product: CASSSPGQGSYEQYF.

This clone was observed once. The chain uses TRBV14 and TRBJ1-5; D ambiguous. Trimming cost V 0 bases and J 4 bases, with 7 bases left between them. CDR1 and CDR2 from the germline V gene are SGHDN and FVKESK. This CDR3 contains 14 residues. The CDR3 reads CASSQDGVNQPQHF. The DNA of the CDR3 is TGTGCCAGCAGCCAAGACGGGGTAAATCAGCCCCAGCATTTT.

The chain carries TRBV9 and TRBJ1-1, with a weak D call TRBD1 (5 bases). Per the germline V gene, CDR1 is SGDLS and CDR2 is YYNGEE. There are 15 residues in the CDR3. The V and J ends lost 4 bases and 4 bases respectively, with 17 bases between them. CDR3 in amino acids: CASSPPRGSRTEAFF. CDR3 nucleotides: TGTGCCAGCAGCCCACCAAGGGGAAGTCGCACTGAAGCTTTCTTT.

The V and J genes are TRBV7-2 and TRBJ1-6; 8 bases are shared with TRBD1. With V trimmed by 6 bases and J by 1 base, 5 bases remained unmatched. The CDR3 consists of 16 residues. Looked up from germline, CDR1 is SGHTA and CDR2 is FQGNSA. In nucleotides, the CDR3 is TGTGCCAGCAGAACAACAGGGGGTTCCTATAATTCACCCCTCCACTTT. This translates into CASRTTGGSYNSPLHF.

The chain joins TRBV5-8 to TRBJ2-5, with 7 bases fitting TRBD2. V was clipped by 3 bases and J by 1 base; unmatched bases: 0. The V gene's germline CDR1 is SGHTS and CDR2 YDEGEE. The CDR3 is made up of 13 amino acids. CDR3 protein: CASSWGGQETQYF. CDR3 nucleotide sequence: TGTGCCAGCAGCTGGGGGGGCCAAGAGACCCAGTACTTC.

This sequence joins TRBV28 and TRBJ1-2, with 12 bases fitting TRBD1. This CDR3 is built from 22 residues. The germline gives CDR1 MDHEN, CDR2 SYDVKM. Trimming took 6 bases from V and 4 from J; bases not matched to a gene: 27. The CDR3: CASSFPRDRGLKGEVGTYGYTF. The CDR3 nucleotides are TGTGCCAGCAGCTTTCCTAGGGACAGGGGGCTTAAGGGAGAGGTGGGCACCTATGGCTACACCTTC.

The rearrangement uses TRBV5-4 and TRBJ1-1, with D possibly being TRBD1 (5 bases). The germline V and J ends were trimmed by 2 bases and 3 bases, with 11 bases remaining between them. CDR1 and CDR2 (germline): SGHNT, YYREEE (reference sequence). CDR3 length: 14 amino acids. The CDR3 DNA sequence: TGTGCCAGCAGCTTAGACAGACGGGACACTGAAGCTTTCTTT. This encodes CASSLDRRDTEAFF.

The chain joins TRBV13 to TRBJ2-1, with 7 positions matching TRBD2. The germline gives CDR1 PRHDT, CDR2 FYEKMQ (reference sequence). This CDR3 spans 16 amino acids. The V and J ends lost 1 base and 2 bases, in that order; junction bases with no gene match: 5. CDR3 loop: CASSLAVSGPYNEQFF. In DNA, the CDR3 is TGTGCCAGCAGCTTAGCGGTTAGCGGGCCCTACAATGAGCAGTTCTTC.

In its sample, this clone was seen once. The V call is TRBV27, the J call TRBJ2-5, with D possibly TRBD2 on 7 matching bases. CDR1 is MNHEY, CDR2 SMNVEV, per germline (reference sequence). The CDR3 is made up of 13 amino acids. Trimming cost V 3 bases and J 4 bases, with 9 bases left between them. The CDR3, as DNA: TGTGCCAGCAGTTTTGGGGGGGCAGAGACCCAGTACTTC. Translating it yields CASSFGGAETQYF.

The V call is TRBV9, the J call TRBJ2-5; 7 bases line up with TRBD2. V trimming: 4 bases; J trimming: 2 bases; junction bases outside the gene matches: 8. Looked up from germline, CDR1 is SGDLS and CDR2 is YYNGEE. There are 15 residues in the CDR3. Here the CDR3 DNA reads TGTGCCAGCAGCCTGACGGGAGGCGAACAAGAGACCCAGTACTTC. Encoded protein: CASSLTGGEQETQYF.

The chain joins TRBV5-4 to TRBJ2-7; tentatively, D is TRBD1 (6 bases). The V gene lost 4 bases and the J gene lost 3 bases, with 14 bases spanning the gap. The CDR3 extends over 14 amino acids. Germline CDR1 is SGHNT and CDR2 is YYREEE (reference sequence). For the CDR3, the DNA is TGTGCCAGCAGCCTGGAGAGGGGGAACTACGAGCAGTACTTC. Its translation: CASSLERGNYEQYF.

The chain uses TRBV19 and TRBJ2-7, with 8 bases lining up with TRBD2. CDR3 size: 15 residues. V lost 5 bases, J lost 2 bases, and 8 bases stayed unmatched. CDR1 is LNHDA, CDR2 SQIVND, per germline (reference sequence). The CDR3 reads CASSPEAGETYEQYF. For the CDR3, the DNA is TGTGCCAGTAGTCCGGAAGCGGGGGAGACCTACGAGCAGTACTTC.

This chain uses TRBV4-1 with TRBJ2-7, with 8 bases identical to TRBD2. This CDR3 has 16 amino acids. Unmatched junction bases numbered 7, after V lost 0 bases and J lost 3 bases. Looked up from germline, CDR1 is MGHRA and CDR2 is YSYEKL. The DNA of the CDR3 is TGCGCCAGCAGCCAAGAGCGGGCTAGCGGGTTCTACGAGCAGTACGTC. Translating it yields CASSQERASGFYEQYV.